The 30 T cell receptor beta chains below come from one sample, sequenced in a study of cytomegalovirus exposure and HLA in healthy donors. Both 60 Vbeta primers and 13 Jbeta primers went into the PCR. Profiled with immunoSEQ multiplex PCR; TCRdb holds only in-frame clones, not every one. The sample shows about 160,000 clones, more than 75% of them seen only once. The sequencing sample was made of PBMCs. These receptors originate from a man aged 18-30 years in good health and CMV-seropositive.

In this sample, this clone turned up a few times. The V call is TRBV4-3, the J call TRBJ2-3, with TRBD2 matching over 10 bases. The germline gives CDR1 LGHNA, CDR2 YSLEER. This CDR3 has 16 amino acids. J was trimmed by 6 bases and V by 4 bases; bases with no gene match: 10. The DNA of the CDR3 is TGCGCCAGCAGCCCAAACCTAGCGGGGGAGGTGGATACGCAGTATTTT. Amino acids: CASSPNLAGEVDTQYF.

This chain connects TRBV9 to TRBJ2-5, with no clear D. Germline values: CDR1 SGDLS, CDR2 YYNGEE. Trimming shortened V by 3 bases and J by 1 base, and 7 bases separated the two germline ends. The CDR3 is made up of 13 amino acids. As DNA, the CDR3 is TGTGCCAGCAGCGCAGGTATCCAAGAGACCCAGTACTTC. Translation gives CASSAGIQETQYF.

CDR3 bases: TGTGCCATCAGTCCCATTTCCGGGACAGGGGGCACCGGGGAGCTGTTTTTT. The encoded protein is CAISPISGTGGTGELFF. This chain uses TRBV10-3 with TRBJ2-2, with 11 bases that match TRBD1. The germline gives CDR1 ENHRY, CDR2 SYGVKD. V lost 5 bases, J lost 4 bases, and 9 bases stayed unmatched. This CDR3 spans 17 amino acids.

This chain uses TRBV10-3 with TRBJ1-2, with D possibly matching TRBD1 (6 bases). This CDR3 has 13 residues. V gave up 7 bases and J gave up 2 bases, with 11 bases separating them. Germline V CDR1 and CDR2: ENHRY, SYGVKD. The CDR3 DNA follows: TGTGCCATCAAGGACAGTCTAAACTATGGCTACACCTTC. It codes for CAIKDSLNYGYTF.

The chain's CDR3 is CASSLRGQEKETQYF. The CDR3, as DNA: TGTGCCAGCAGCCTACGGGGACAGGAGAAAGAGACCCAGTACTTC. This chain connects TRBV13 to TRBJ2-5; 8 bases match TRBD1. CDR1 PRHDT and CDR2 FYEKMQ come from the germline V gene (reference sequence). V was clipped by 5 bases and J by 3 bases; unmatched bases: 8. The CDR3 has 15 residues.

A single count supports this clone. This sample also contains other DNA sequences that code for the same CDR3. The chain joins TRBV6-5 to TRBJ1-2; D unresolved. The V and J ends lost 4 bases and 4 bases respectively, with 13 bases between them. The CDR3 spans 14 residues. Looked up from germline, CDR1 is MNHEY and CDR2 is SVGAGI. The CDR3 region is CASSFRGHSYGYTF. CDR3 in DNA: TGTGCCAGCAGTTTCAGAGGGCATAGCTATGGCTACACCTTC.

Regarding this clone: One end of the junction does not line up with germline, which may come from a read error. The gene calls are TRBV5-8 and TRBJ1-5; D not resolved. This CDR3 has 16 amino acids. Germline values: CDR1 SGHTS, CDR2 YDEGEE. CDR3 loop: CASSLSLLNSNQPQLF. The CDR3, as DNA: TGTGCCAGCAGCTTGTCCCTATTAAATAGCAATCAGCCCCAGCTTTTT.

This chain joins TRBV2 and TRBJ2-1; 10 bases align to TRBD2. V lost 6 bases, J lost 10 bases, and 3 bases stayed unmatched. The CDR3 loop spans 12 amino acids. Germline V CDR1 and CDR2: SNHLY, FYNNEI. CDR3 sequence: CASRLAGTEQFF. The CDR3 coding sequence is TGTGCCAGCAGACTAGCGGGGACCGAGCAGTTCTTC.

The V and J genes are TRBV4-3 and TRBJ1-5, with D maybe TRBD1 (5 bases). The CDR3 sequence is 17 residues long. CDR1 and CDR2 from the germline V gene are LGHNA and YSLEER. The germline V and J ends were trimmed by 0 bases and 3 bases, with 15 bases remaining between them. The CDR3 nucleotides are TGCGCCAGCAGCCAAGATTGGGAGGGACCCTACAATCAGCCCCAGCATTTT. Its translation: CASSQDWEGPYNQPQHF.

J is TRBJ1-1 and V is TRBV7-9, with D possibly TRBD1 on 5 matching bases. V gave up 5 bases and J gave up 5 bases, with 12 bases separating them. The CDR3 runs to 13 residues. Germline CDR1 SEHNR, CDR2 FQNEAQ (reference sequence). The CDR3 protein is CASSPTGLTEAFF. The CDR3 coding sequence is TGTGCCAGCAGCCCTACAGGTCTGACTGAAGCTTTCTTT.

The chain employs TRBV10-3 and TRBJ1-1; D is uncertain. The V end lost 6 bases, the J end lost 1 base, and 12 bases lay between the germline ends. Germline V gene data show CDR1 as ENHRY and CDR2 as SYGVKD. The CDR3 is 14 amino acids. The CDR3 is CAISPRGGNTEAFF. The CDR3 DNA follows: TGTGCCATCAGCCCGCGGGGTGGGAACACTGAAGCTTTCTTT.

This chain joins TRBV6-1 and TRBJ2-2; 11 bases align to TRBD1. Germline CDR1 is MNHNS and CDR2 is SASEGT. The CDR3 length is 14 residues. The V segment lost 6 bases and the J segment 6 bases; nucleotides outside the gene matches: 3. The CDR3 reads CASSGTGGAGELFF. The CDR3 DNA follows: TGTGCCAGCAGCGGGACAGGGGGGGCCGGGGAGCTGTTTTTT.

The chain couples TRBV7-9 to TRBJ1-1, with D maybe TRBD1 (5 bases). In germline, CDR1 is SEHNR, CDR2 FQNEAQ (reference sequence). V lost 8 bases and J 7 bases, leaving 20 bases between the germline ends. The CDR3 loop spans 14 amino acids. CDR3 region: CASDRGRAGDEAFF. In nucleotides, the CDR3 is TGTGCCAGCGATAGGGGCAGGGCGGGGGATGAAGCTTTCTTT.

V and J are TRBV10-2 and TRBJ2-2, with D possibly matching TRBD1 (5 bases). V was shortened by 0 bases and J by 8 bases, with 13 bases between the two germline ends. CDR1 WSHSY and CDR2 SAAADI come from the germline V gene. The CDR3 loop spans 15 amino acids. CDR3 protein: CASSESPRARGELFF. The DNA of the CDR3 is TGCGCCAGCAGTGAGTCCCCCAGGGCTAGGGGGGAGCTGTTTTTT.

The chain has TRBV4-3 and TRBJ1-4, with TRBD1 matching over 10 bases. This CDR3 contains 16 residues. V dropped 1 base and J dropped 6; count of bases not matched to a gene: 5. The germline V gene encodes CDR1 LGHNA and CDR2 YSLEER. DNA for the CDR3: TGCGCCAGCAGCCAAGGGGCCGGGACAGGGGATGAAAAACTGTTTTTT. Translation gives CASSQGAGTGDEKLFF.

The genes are TRBV11-2 and TRBJ1-1; D might be TRBD1 (5 bases). Germline V lookup: CDR1 SGHAT, CDR2 FQNNGV. CDR3 length: 13 amino acids. V was clipped by 10 bases and J by 4 bases, with 16 bases between them. The CDR3 protein is CATGGYGTTEAFF. CDR3 nucleotide sequence: TGTGCCACCGGAGGGTACGGGACCACTGAAGCTTTCTTT.

The sample holds a few counts of this clone. This chain connects TRBV2 to TRBJ2-1; D might be TRBD2 (6 bases). Trimming removed 1 base at V and 0 bases at J, with 7 bases between. This CDR3 has 15 residues. Germline CDR1 reads SNHLY; CDR2 reads FYNNEI. DNA of the CDR3: TGTGCCAGCAGTGAAGTGGGGGGCTCCTACAATGAGCAGTTCTTC. This encodes CASSEVGGSYNEQFF. Variable domain in full (rest from reference TRBV2 and TRBJ2-1): EPEVTQTPSHQVTQMGQEVILRCVPISNHLYFYWYRQILGQKVEFLVSFYNNEISEKSEIFDDQFSVERPDGSNFTLKIRSTKLEDSAMYFCASSEVGGSYNEQFFGPGTRLTVL.

This sequence joins TRBV9 and TRBJ2-3; a possible D gene is TRBD2 (6 bases). With 4 bases removed from V and 4 bases from J, the gap between germline ends came to 7 bases. This CDR3 spans 12 amino acids. The V gene's germline CDR1 is SGDLS and CDR2 YYNGEE. The CDR3 bases are TGTGCCAGCAGCCGACTAGCAGATACGCAGTATTTT. Translation: CASSRLADTQYF.

The chain combines TRBV5-6 with TRBJ2-1; D is perhaps TRBD2 (5 bases). The CDR3 totals 13 residues. Germline-derived CDR1 and CDR2 are SGHDT and YYEEEE. V lost 3 bases, J lost 7 bases, and 11 bases lay in between. The CDR3 bases are TGTGCCAGCAGCTGGTATAGCGCTAATGAGCAGTTCTTC. As protein: CASSWYSANEQFF.

This rearrangement joins TRBV6-6 to TRBJ1-2, with TRBD1 matching over 9 bases. Germline CDR1 MNHNY, CDR2 SVGAGI (reference sequence). CDR3 length equals 14 residues. Unmatched junction bases numbered 7, after V lost 3 bases and J lost 8 bases. The CDR3 region is CASSYEGQGGGYTF. The CDR3 region has the DNA TGTGCCAGCAGTTATGAGGGACAGGGTGGCGGCTACACCTTC.

CDR3 sequence: CAWRGPGGQPQHF. In DNA form, the CDR3 reads TGTGCCTGGAGGGGCCCGGGGGGACAGCCCCAGCATTTT. The chain uses TRBV30 and TRBJ1-5; a weak D match, TRBD1 (5 bases). V lost 3 bases and J 7 bases, leaving 13 bases between the germline ends. CDR3 length equals 13 residues. Germline CDR1 is GTSNPN and CDR2 is SVGIG (reference sequence).

The sample holds one count of this clone. V and J are TRBV2 and TRBJ2-2; perhaps TRBD1 as D (6 bases). CDR1 and CDR2 from the germline V gene are SNHLY and FYNNEI. V was pared by 6 bases and J by 2 bases, with 13 bases between. There are 15 residues in the CDR3. This CDR3 reads CASRPDRLNTGELFF. The DNA of the CDR3 is TGTGCCAGCAGGCCGGACAGACTAAACACCGGGGAGCTGTTTTTT. Drawing the rest from reference TRBV2 and TRBJ2-2, the complete variable domain is EPEVTQTPSHQVTQMGQEVILRCVPISNHLYFYWYRQILGQKVEFLVSFYNNEISEKSEIFDDQFSVERPDGSNFTLKIRSTKLEDSAMYFCASRPDRLNTGELFFGEGSRLTVL.

The genes are TRBV29-1 and TRBJ2-5, with TRBD1 identical over 7 bases. J was trimmed by 0 bases and V by 3 bases; bases with no gene match: 1. This CDR3 contains 13 residues. Germline CDR1 SQVTM, CDR2 ANQGSEA. CDR3: CSVEDRHQETQYF. DNA of the CDR3: TGCAGCGTTGAGGACAGGCACCAAGAGACCCAGTACTTC.

The rearrangement joins TRBV10-3 to TRBJ1-1, with D unresolved. This CDR3 contains 14 residues. V was cut by 2 bases and J by 5 bases, with 12 bases left in between. Per the germline V gene, CDR1 is ENHRY and CDR2 is SYGVKD. CDR3 in DNA: TGTGCCATCAGTGAGACCCGGTTGTCAACTGAAGCTTTCTTT. Protein: CAISETRLSTEAFF.

The J gene is TRBJ2-5, the V gene TRBV19; 10 bases map to TRBD2. Germline-derived CDR1 and CDR2 are LNHDA and SQIVND (reference sequence). Trimming removed 3 bases from V and 5 bases from J; junction bases left unmatched: 6. The CDR3 contains 15 residues. The CDR3 region has the DNA TGTGCCAGTAGTATTATGGGACTAGCGACTGAGACCCAGTACTTC. Its translation is CASSIMGLATETQYF.

The V gene is TRBV5-1, the J gene TRBJ2-3; tentatively, D is TRBD1 (5 bases). The CDR3 loop spans 15 amino acids. The ends were cut back, 0 bases at V and 4 bases at J, with 12 bases in the middle. Germline V gives CDR1 SGHRS, CDR2 YFSETQ. CDR3 residues: CASSLEGRVSDTQYF. The CDR3 DNA reads as TGCGCCAGCAGCTTGGAAGGCAGGGTCTCAGATACGCAGTATTTT.

V gene TRBV19 combines with J gene TRBJ1-4, with no clear D. V dropped 5 bases and J dropped 1 base, with 8 bases sitting between them. Germline CDR1 is LNHDA and CDR2 is SQIVND (reference sequence). The CDR3 is made up of 14 amino acids. CDR3 nucleotides: TGTGCCAGTAGTGCTGTAGTAACTAATGAAAAACTGTTTTTT. Translation gives CASSAVVTNEKLFF.

This chain joins TRBV25-1 and TRBJ2-1; TRBD2 matches at 8 bases. Unmatched junction bases numbered 6, after V lost 2 bases and J lost 0 bases. This CDR3 region has 17 residues. Germline CDR1 and CDR2: MGHDK and SYGVNS. The CDR3 DNA sequence: TGTGCCAGCAGTGAACCATCCGGGACTAGCTCCTACAATGAGCAGTTCTTC. Translation: CASSEPSGTSSYNEQFF.

This chain links TRBV9 with TRBJ2-3, with TRBD2 identical over 15 bases. Germline V gene data show CDR1 as SGDLS and CDR2 as YYNGEE. V trimming: 4 bases; J trimming: 4 bases; junction bases outside the gene matches: 10. The CDR3 is 18 amino acids. The CDR3 bases are TGTGCCAGCAGCCCTCAGGGACTAGCGGGGGGTTTCGCAGATACGCAGTATTTT. Translated: CASSPQGLAGGFADTQYF.

This chain links TRBV2 with TRBJ2-7; 7 bases match TRBD2. This CDR3 is 14 amino acids long. CDR1 is SNHLY, CDR2 FYNNEI, per germline. V was pared by 1 base and J by 5 bases, with 5 bases of the junction left unmatched. The DNA of the CDR3 is TGTGCCAGCAGTGAAGGTTGGGGGGGGGACGAGCAGTACTTC. Translated, it gives CASSEGWGGDEQYF.